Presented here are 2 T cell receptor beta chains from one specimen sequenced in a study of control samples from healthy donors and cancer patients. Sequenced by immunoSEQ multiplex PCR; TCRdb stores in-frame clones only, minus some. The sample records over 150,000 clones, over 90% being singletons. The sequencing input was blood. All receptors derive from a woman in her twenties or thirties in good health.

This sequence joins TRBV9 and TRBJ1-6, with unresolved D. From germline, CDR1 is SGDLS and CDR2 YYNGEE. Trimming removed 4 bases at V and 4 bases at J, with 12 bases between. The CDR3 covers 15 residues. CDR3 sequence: CASSRSQPYNSPLHF. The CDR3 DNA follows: TGTGCCAGCAGCCGAAGTCAGCCATATAATTCACCCCTCCACTTT.

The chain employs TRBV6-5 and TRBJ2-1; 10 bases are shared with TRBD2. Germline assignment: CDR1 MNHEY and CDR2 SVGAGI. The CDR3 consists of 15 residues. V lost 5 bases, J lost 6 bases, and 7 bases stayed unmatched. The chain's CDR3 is CASSHTSGIRNEQFF. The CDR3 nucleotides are TGTGCCAGCAGTCATACTAGCGGGATTCGCAATGAGCAGTTCTTC.